The 23 T cell receptor beta chains listed next were all sequenced from one sample in a study of CD8+ T cells in alopecia areata. Following extraction, RNA underwent reverse transcription to cDNA, which served as the sequencing template. TCRdb's copy holds only in-frame clones and misses some; the assay was immunoSEQ multiplex PCR. The sample contains around 300,000 clones, roughly 63% of which appear only once. Treatment indicated: oral pan-JAK inhibitor, 5-10 mg twice daily. The sample was CD4+ T cells sorted from blood, taken at week 52, from a patient treated with tofacitinib. These receptors were obtained from a human donor with alopecia areata.

V is TRBV11-2 and J is TRBJ2-4; possibly TRBD1 for D (5 bases). Germline V gene sequence: CDR1 SGHAT, CDR2 FQNNGV. V was pared by 7 bases and J by 4 bases, with 23 bases between. This CDR3 comprises 17 residues. CDR3 coding DNA: TGTGCCAGCACCACGGAGAAGACAGTCCTGGGGAAAAACATTCAGTACTTC. Protein sequence: CASTTEKTVLGKNIQYF.

The chain carries TRBV30 and TRBJ1-5, with 7 positions matching TRBD1. CDR1 is GTSNPN and CDR2 is SVGIG in the germline V gene (reference sequence). The CDR3 covers 15 residues. The V segment lost 2 bases and the J segment 4 bases; nucleotides outside the gene matches: 8. CDR3 DNA sequence: TGTGCCTGGAGTACAAGACAGGGTCCTAATCAGCCCCAGCATTTT. Amino acids: CAWSTRQGPNQPQHF.

The chain uses TRBV27 and TRBJ2-3; D perhaps matches TRBD1 (5 bases). Germline assignment: CDR1 MNHEY and CDR2 SMNVEV (reference sequence). V dropped 4 bases and J dropped 5 bases, with 10 bases sitting between them. The CDR3 consists of 13 residues. The CDR3 region has the DNA TGTGCCAGCAGTTACAGGCAGGGAGATACGCAGTATTTT. Amino acids: CASSYRQGDTQYF.

This clone occurred a few times. This chain connects TRBV20-1 to TRBJ2-1; no definite D call. Germline V gene lookup returns CDR1 DFQATT and CDR2 SNEGSKA (reference sequence). CDR3 size: 11 residues. Trimming removed 4 bases from V and 13 bases from J, with 14 bases in between. CDR3 nucleotides: TGCAGTGCTAAGGTGACCCTCCCTCAGTTCTTC. Amino acids: CSAKVTLPQFF.

This clone showed up just a few times. The chain links TRBV9 to TRBJ1-2; TRBD1 matches 9 bases. V lost 3 bases to trimming and J lost 2 bases; unmatched junction nucleotides: 2. Germline lookup yields CDR1 SGDLS and CDR2 YYNGEE. The CDR3 runs to 14 residues. CDR3 residues: CASSAGQGNYGYTF. The CDR3 region has the DNA TGTGCCAGCAGCGCCGGACAGGGGAACTATGGCTACACCTTC.

The V call is TRBV4-1, the J call TRBJ1-5, with 7 bases lining up with TRBD1. The ends lost 5 bases at V and 4 bases at J; junction bases unmatched: 5. The CDR3 has 14 amino acids. Germline CDR1 is MGHRA and CDR2 is YSYEKL. The CDR3 DNA sequence: TGCGCCAGCAGCGCAACAGGGGAGAATCAGCCCCAGCATTTT. Translating gives CASSATGENQPQHF.

The chain uses TRBV4-3 and TRBJ1-1; D not resolved. Trimming pared 0 bases from V and 4 bases from J, leaving 12 bases between. Germline values: CDR1 LGHNA, CDR2 YSLEER. This CDR3 contains 15 residues. The CDR3 spells CASSQDPRGSTEAFF. CDR3 DNA: TGCGCCAGCAGCCAAGATCCGCGAGGGAGCACTGAAGCTTTCTTT.

This chain joins TRBV30 and TRBJ1-6; the D gene is possibly TRBD1 (5 bases). V dropped 3 bases and J dropped 7 bases, with 16 bases sitting between them. Germline V gene lookup returns CDR1 GTSNPN and CDR2 SVGIG (reference sequence). The CDR3 contains 15 residues. This chain's CDR3 is CAWRRGGFINSPLHF. The CDR3 nucleotides are TGTGCCTGGAGGCGGGGGGGGTTCATCAATTCACCCCTCCACTTT.

The CDR3 region is CASSQTGTVQETQYF. The CDR3 region has the DNA TGCGCCAGCAGCCAAACCGGGACAGTACAAGAGACCCAGTACTTC. The rearrangement uses TRBV4-1 and TRBJ2-5, with 7 bases matching TRBD1. The CDR3 covers 15 residues. Unmatched junction bases numbered 5, after V lost 2 bases and J lost 2 bases. CDR1 MGHRA and CDR2 YSYEKL come from the germline V gene.

In this sample, this clone turned up a few times. V gene TRBV4-1 combines with J gene TRBJ2-2; TRBD2 matches at 8 bases. V lost 0 bases to trimming and J lost 6 bases; unmatched junction nucleotides: 15. The CDR3 totals 19 residues. In germline, CDR1 is MGHRA, CDR2 YSYEKL. CDR3 DNA: TGCGCCAGCAGCCAAGAATTCCTGGGCTCAGCGGGGGAGGCCGGGGAGCTGTTTTTT. As protein: CASSQEFLGSAGEAGELFF.

The gene calls are TRBV2 and TRBJ1-1; 7 nucleotides agree with TRBD1. CDR1 is SNHLY and CDR2 is FYNNEI in the germline V gene. The CDR3 contains 15 residues. V shed 0 bases, J shed 4 bases, and the junction held 5 bases outside the gene matches. CDR3 sequence reads: CASSEARGLVTEAFF. CDR3 bases: TGTGCCAGCAGTGAAGCAAGGGGGCTGGTCACTGAAGCTTTCTTT. Using reference TRBV2 and TRBJ1-1 for the parts outside the CDR3, the full variable domain is EPEVTQTPSHQVTQMGQEVILRCVPISNHLYFYWYRQILGQKVEFLVSFYNNEISEKSEIFDDQFSVERPDGSNFTLKIRSTKLEDSAMYFCASSEARGLVTEAFFGQGTRLTVV.

This rearrangement joins TRBV27 to TRBJ1-6; D is uncertain. The V gene lost 6 bases and the J gene lost 7 bases, with 10 bases spanning the gap. Germline V gives CDR1 MNHEY, CDR2 SMNVEV (reference sequence). The CDR3 runs 13 residues. The CDR3 here is CASSILLNSPLHF. In DNA, the CDR3 is TGTGCCAGCAGCATCTTATTAAATTCACCCCTCCACTTT.

The chain uses TRBV2 and TRBJ1-1; 8 nucleotides line up with TRBD1. The germline CDR1 and CDR2 sequences are SNHLY and FYNNEI. The CDR3 covers 14 residues. Trimming at V came to 7 bases and at J to 1 base, leaving 5 bases not matched to a gene. The chain's CDR3 is CASMTDRANTEAFF. The CDR3, as DNA: TGTGCCAGCATGACGGACAGGGCGAACACTGAAGCTTTCTTT.

The chain has TRBV7-3 and TRBJ2-5; D perhaps matches TRBD2 (6 bases). The length of the CDR3 is 13 residues. Germline CDR1 SGHTA, CDR2 FQGTGA. The ends were cut back, 5 bases at V and 1 base at J, with 8 bases in the middle. In nucleotides, the CDR3 is TGTGCCAGCAGCATGACTAGCCAAGAGACCCAGTACTTC. Translation gives CASSMTSQETQYF.

This chain connects TRBV15 to TRBJ2-5; perhaps TRBD1 as D (6 bases). This CDR3 region has 13 residues. With 0 bases removed from V and 9 bases from J, the gap between germline ends came to 11 bases. Germline loops: CDR1 LNHNV, CDR2 YYDKDF (reference sequence). The CDR3 is CATSRDTSGAQYF. For the CDR3, the DNA is TGTGCCACCAGCAGAGATACGTCAGGGGCCCAGTACTTC.

The rearrangement links TRBV5-4 to TRBJ2-5, with unresolved D. V dropped 0 bases and J dropped 5 bases, with 8 bases sitting between them. This CDR3 has 13 amino acids. Per the germline V gene, CDR1 is SGHNT and CDR2 is YYREEE (reference sequence). The CDR3 coding sequence is TGTGCCAGCAGCTTGGGGGTTCACGAGACCCAGTACTTC. It translates to CASSLGVHETQYF.

The chain links TRBV2 to TRBJ1-4; D remains unclear. In germline, CDR1 is SNHLY, CDR2 FYNNEI. V lost 10 bases to trimming and J lost 8 bases, with 14 bases between them. The CDR3 contains 12 residues. This chain's CDR3 is CATKLDREKLFF. The CDR3 region has the DNA TGTGCCACCAAGTTAGACCGGGAAAAACTGTTTTTT.

This chain joins TRBV9 and TRBJ2-1, with 9 positions matching TRBD1. The CDR3 spans 18 residues. V lost 0 bases and J lost 6; bases outside the gene matches: 13. CDR1 SGDLS and CDR2 YYNGEE come from the germline V gene. The DNA for the CDR3 is TGTGCCAGCAGCGTAGCTACCGGGACAGGGCGCGGAGGCAATGAGCAGTTCTTC. This sequence encodes CASSVATGTGRGGNEQFF.

This clone was found a few times. This chain joins TRBV5-4 and TRBJ2-6, with a weak D call TRBD2 (6 bases). Trimming removed 3 bases at V and 2 bases at J, with 15 bases between. This CDR3 is 17 amino acids long. Germline CDR1 reads SGHNT; CDR2 reads YYREEE (reference sequence). CDR3 DNA: TGTGCCAGCAGCTGGGGGGATCGGTCCCCTGGGGCCAACGTCCTGACTTTC. It encodes CASSWGDRSPGANVLTF.

The chain uses TRBV25-1 and TRBJ2-7; TRBD1 agrees at 7 bases. V trimming: 8 bases; J trimming: 3 bases; junction bases outside the gene matches: 7. CDR3 length: 13 amino acids. Germline loops: CDR1 MGHDK, CDR2 SYGVNS. The CDR3 sequence: CASSWTGNYEQYF. CDR3 nucleotide sequence: TGTGCCAGCTCCTGGACAGGAAACTACGAGCAGTACTTC.

This clone was seen a single time. The V gene is TRBV6-5, the J gene TRBJ2-1, with D maybe TRBD1 (6 bases). V was shortened by 6 bases and J by 2 bases, with 14 bases between the two germline ends. The CDR3 runs to 15 residues. Germline V lookup: CDR1 MNHEY, CDR2 SVGAGI. CDR3 nucleotides: TGTGCCAGCAGACTACAGGGACGCCCCTACAATGAGCAGTTCTTC. Translating gives CASRLQGRPYNEQFF.

Only a few counts were recorded for this clone. V gene TRBV13 combines with J gene TRBJ2-7, with D uncertain. CDR1 PRHDT and CDR2 FYEKMQ come from the germline V gene (reference sequence). The CDR3 has 15 amino acids. Trimming stripped 0 bases from V and 0 bases from J, with 9 bases between. The CDR3 DNA follows: TGTGCCAGCAGCTTAGGAGAAGAAAGCTCCTACGAGCAGTACTTC. Its protein product is CASSLGEESSYEQYF.

V gene TRBV4-2 combines with J gene TRBJ2-5; 8 bases align to TRBD2. CDR3 length: 14 residues. Trimming removed 1 base from V and 3 bases from J; junction bases left unmatched: 1. Germline V gene lookup returns CDR1 LGHNA and CDR2 YNFKEQ. CDR3 sequence reads: CASSQAGGKETQYF. The CDR3 bases are TGTGCCAGCAGCCAAGCGGGGGGGAAAGAGACCCAGTACTTC.